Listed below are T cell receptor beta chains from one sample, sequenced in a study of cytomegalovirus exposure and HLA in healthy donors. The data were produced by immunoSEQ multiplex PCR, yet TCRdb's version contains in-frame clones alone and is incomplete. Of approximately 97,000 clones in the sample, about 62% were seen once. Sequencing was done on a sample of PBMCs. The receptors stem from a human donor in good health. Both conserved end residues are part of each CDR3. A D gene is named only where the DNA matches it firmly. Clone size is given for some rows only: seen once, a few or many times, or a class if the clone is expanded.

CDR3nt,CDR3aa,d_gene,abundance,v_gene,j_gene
TGTGCCACCAGCAGTAAACGACTAGCGGGAGAAGAGACCCAGTACTTC,CATSSKRLAGEETQYF,TRBD2,-,TRBV15,TRBJ2-5
TGTGCCAGCACTGCACCAGGGGGAACCTACGAGCAGTACTTC,CASTAPGGTYEQYF,TRBD1,-,TRBV27,TRBJ2-7
TGTGCCAGCAGCTGGGGGACTCCTAATTCACCCCTCCACTTT,CASSWGTPNSPLHF,-,few,TRBV7-9,TRBJ1-6
TGTGCCAGCAGCATGACTAGCGGCAGCTCAGATACGCAGTATTTT,CASSMTSGSSDTQYF,TRBD2,-,TRBV2,TRBJ2-3
TGTGCCAGCAGTTACTCTCTTCCTAGCACAGATACGCAGTATTTT,CASSYSLPSTDTQYF,-,-,TRBV6-5,TRBJ2-3
TGTGCCAGCAGTACAGGGTCCAGCGGGGGTGAGCAGTTCTTC,CASSTGSSGGEQFF,TRBD2,-,TRBV6-6,TRBJ2-1
TGTGCCAGCAGCCAAGACCTCGGGACTAATGGGAATCAGCCCCAGCATTTT,CASSQDLGTNGNQPQHF,-,-,TRBV4-2,TRBJ1-5
TGCGCCAGCAGCTCCCGGACAGGGGCCTACGAGCAGTACTTC,CASSSRTGAYEQYF,TRBD1,-,TRBV5-1,TRBJ2-7
TGTGCCAGCAGTTTCCTAAGCACAGATACGCAGTATTTT,CASSFLSTDTQYF,-,-,TRBV27,TRBJ2-3
TGTGCCTGGAGTGTAAATAGCCAAGAGACCCAGTACTTC,CAWSVNSQETQYF,-,-,TRBV30,TRBJ2-5
TGTGCCTGGAGCGTTCGTTGGCCCTCCATCGGAGATAGCACCATATATTTT,CAWSVRWPSIGDSTIYF,-,-,TRBV30,TRBJ1-3
TGCAGCGTTCACATTGAGAACACTGAAGCTTTCTTT,CSVHIENTEAFF,-,-,TRBV29-1,TRBJ1-1
TGCGCCAGCAGCTTCGCGGGGGACGGGGATGAAAAACTGTTTTTT,CASSFAGDGDEKLFF,-,-,TRBV5-1,TRBJ1-4
TGCGCCATCAAACAGGCCAGCTCTGGAAACACCATATATTTT,CAIKQASSGNTIYF,-,-,TRBV10-1,TRBJ1-3
TGTGCCAGTAGTATGGCGGGGAGCTCCTACAATGAGCAGTTCTTC,CASSMAGSSYNEQFF,-,-,TRBV19,TRBJ2-1
TGTGCCAGTAGTATACGGCTAGCAACAGATACGCAGTATTTT,CASSIRLATDTQYF,-,-,TRBV19,TRBJ2-3
TGTGCCAGTAGTACAAGCGGGAGTGTGGTAGATACGCAGTATTTT,CASSTSGSVVDTQYF,TRBD2,-,TRBV19,TRBJ2-3
TGTGCCAGCAGCGCCGTTTACACCGGGGAGCTGTTTTTT,CASSAVYTGELFF,-,-,TRBV9,TRBJ2-2
TGTGCCTGGACTAGCGGCACTAACACAGATACGCAGTATTTT,CAWTSGTNTDTQYF,TRBD2,-,TRBV30,TRBJ2-3
TGTGCCATCAGTGGAACAGGGCCCAAGAACTATGGCTACACCTTC,CAISGTGPKNYGYTF,-,-,TRBV10-3,TRBJ1-2
TGTGCCAGCAGCTCGACCGGGACTAGCGGGAGCAGGGGCTACAATGAGCAGTTCTTC,CASSSTGTSGSRGYNEQFF,TRBD2,-,TRBV7-9,TRBJ2-1
TGTGCCAGTATCAGTGGAAAACTGTTTTTT,CASISGKLFF,-,few,TRBV19,TRBJ1-4
TGTGCCACCCGGGCCGGGACTAGCGGGACCTACGAGCAGTACTTC,CATRAGTSGTYEQYF,TRBD2,-,TRBV19,TRBJ2-7
TGCGCCAGCCGTGGACAGGGGGTGACCGGGGAGCTGTTTTTT,CASRGQGVTGELFF,TRBD1,few,TRBV10-1,TRBJ2-2
TGTGCCAGCGGGGCGGGGTTCTACAATGAGCAGTTCTTC,CASGAGFYNEQFF,-,-,TRBV27,TRBJ2-1
TGTGCCAGCAGTTTAGGAGGTAGCGGGGACGAGCAGTACTTC,CASSLGGSGDEQYF,TRBD2,once,TRBV27,TRBJ2-7
TGTGCCAGCAGCTTGGACAGTCACGAGCAGTACTTC,CASSLDSHEQYF,-,-,TRBV7-9,TRBJ2-7
TGTGCCAGCAGCCCCCGGGACTTTTTTGTCGGCTACAATGAGCAGTTCTTC,CASSPRDFFVGYNEQFF,-,-,TRBV5-6,TRBJ2-1
TGTGCCATCAGTGAGTCCTTTCTGAACACTGAAGCTTTCTTT,CAISESFLNTEAFF,-,once,TRBV10-3,TRBJ1-1
TGTGCCAGCGGTAGCGGGAGGACCTTTGACGAGCAGTACTTC,CASGSGRTFDEQYF,TRBD2,-,TRBV28,TRBJ2-7
TGTGCCACCAGCAGAGATTCCCCCACAGGGGCCCTCGCCTACGAGCAGTACTTC,CATSRDSPTGALAYEQYF,TRBD1,few,TRBV15,TRBJ2-7
TGTGCCAGTAGCGGGACTAGCGGGATCTACGAGCAGTACTTC,CASSGTSGIYEQYF,TRBD2,-,TRBV19,TRBJ2-7